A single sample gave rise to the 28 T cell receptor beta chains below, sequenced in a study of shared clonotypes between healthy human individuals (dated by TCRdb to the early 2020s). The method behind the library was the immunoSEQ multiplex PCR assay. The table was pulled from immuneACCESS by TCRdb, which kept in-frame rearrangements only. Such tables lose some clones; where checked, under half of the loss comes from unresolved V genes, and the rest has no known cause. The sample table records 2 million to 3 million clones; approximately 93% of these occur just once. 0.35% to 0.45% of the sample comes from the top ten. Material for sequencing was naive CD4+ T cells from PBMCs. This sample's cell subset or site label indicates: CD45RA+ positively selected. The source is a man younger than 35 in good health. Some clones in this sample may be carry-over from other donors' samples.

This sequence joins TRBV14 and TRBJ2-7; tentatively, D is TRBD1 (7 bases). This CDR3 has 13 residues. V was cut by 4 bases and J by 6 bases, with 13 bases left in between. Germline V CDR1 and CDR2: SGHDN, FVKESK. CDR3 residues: CASSLRGAGEQYF. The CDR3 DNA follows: TGTGCCAGCAGCCTCAGGGGGGCGGGCGAGCAGTACTTC.

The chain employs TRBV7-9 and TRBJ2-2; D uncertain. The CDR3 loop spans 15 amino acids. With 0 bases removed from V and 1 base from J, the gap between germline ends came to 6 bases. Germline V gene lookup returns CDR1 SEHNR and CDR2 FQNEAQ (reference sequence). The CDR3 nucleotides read TGTGCCAGCAGCTTAGCGCAAGGGAACACCGGGGAGCTGTTTTTT. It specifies CASSLAQGNTGELFF.

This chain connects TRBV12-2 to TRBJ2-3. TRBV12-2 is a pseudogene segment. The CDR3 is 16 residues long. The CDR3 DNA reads TGTGCAAGTCGCCACCGTGGGTTTACTAGCACAGATACGCAGTATTTT. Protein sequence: CASRHRGFTSTDTQYF.

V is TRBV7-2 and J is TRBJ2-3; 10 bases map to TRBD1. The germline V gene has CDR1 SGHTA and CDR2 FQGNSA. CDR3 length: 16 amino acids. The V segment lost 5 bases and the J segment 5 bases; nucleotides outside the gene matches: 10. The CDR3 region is CASSVRGTGVVDTQYF. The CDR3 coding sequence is TGTGCCAGCAGCGTTCGAGGGACAGGGGTTGTAGATACGCAGTATTTT.

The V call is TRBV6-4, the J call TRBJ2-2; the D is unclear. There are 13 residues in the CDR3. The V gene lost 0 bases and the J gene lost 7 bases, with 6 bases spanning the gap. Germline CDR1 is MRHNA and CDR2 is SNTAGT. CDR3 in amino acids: CASSDSRIGELFF. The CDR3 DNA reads TGTGCCAGCAGTGACTCGAGAATCGGGGAGCTGTTTTTT.

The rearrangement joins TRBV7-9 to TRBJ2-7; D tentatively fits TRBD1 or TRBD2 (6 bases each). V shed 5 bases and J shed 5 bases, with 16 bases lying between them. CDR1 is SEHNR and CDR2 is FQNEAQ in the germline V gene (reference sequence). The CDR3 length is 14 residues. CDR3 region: CASSKRGRAHEQYF. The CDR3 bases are TGTGCCAGCAGCAAACGGGGGCGAGCACACGAGCAGTACTTC.

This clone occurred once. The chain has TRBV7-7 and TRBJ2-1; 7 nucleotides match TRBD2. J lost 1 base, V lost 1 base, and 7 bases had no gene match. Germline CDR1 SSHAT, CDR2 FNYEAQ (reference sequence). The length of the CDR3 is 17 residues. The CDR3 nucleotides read TGTGCCAGCAGCTTAGGAAAGGGAGGGCCGTCCTACAATGAGCAGTTCTTC. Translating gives CASSLGKGGPSYNEQFF.

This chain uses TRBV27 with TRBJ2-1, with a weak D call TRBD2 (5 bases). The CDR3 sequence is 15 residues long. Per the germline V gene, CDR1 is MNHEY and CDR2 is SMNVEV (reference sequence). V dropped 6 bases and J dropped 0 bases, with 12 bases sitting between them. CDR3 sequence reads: CASSTPGYSYNEQFF. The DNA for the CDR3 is TGTGCCAGCAGCACTCCGGGGTACTCCTACAATGAGCAGTTCTTC.

CDR3 loop: CASSLRIQPDNEQFF. The CDR3 DNA follows: TGTGCCAGCAGCTTAAGGATCCAGCCGGACAATGAGCAGTTCTTC. The rearrangement links TRBV5-4 to TRBJ2-1; D remains ambiguous. Trimming shortened V by 2 bases and J by 5 bases, and 14 bases separated the two germline ends. In germline, CDR1 is SGHNT, CDR2 YYREEE (reference sequence). This CDR3 is built from 15 residues.

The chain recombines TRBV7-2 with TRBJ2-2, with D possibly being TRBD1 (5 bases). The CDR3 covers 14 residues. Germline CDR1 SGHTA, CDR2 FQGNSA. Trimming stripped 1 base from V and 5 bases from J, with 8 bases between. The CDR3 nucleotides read TGTGCCAGCAGCTTAGTAAGGGGTACCGGGGAGCTGTTTTTT. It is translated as CASSLVRGTGELFF.

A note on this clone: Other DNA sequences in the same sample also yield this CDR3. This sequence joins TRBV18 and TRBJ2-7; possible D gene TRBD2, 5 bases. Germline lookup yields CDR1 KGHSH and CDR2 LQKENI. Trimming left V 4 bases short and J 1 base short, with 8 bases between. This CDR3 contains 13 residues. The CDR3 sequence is CASSLGLSYEQYF. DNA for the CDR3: TGTGCCAGCTCACTCGGACTGTCCTACGAGCAGTACTTC.

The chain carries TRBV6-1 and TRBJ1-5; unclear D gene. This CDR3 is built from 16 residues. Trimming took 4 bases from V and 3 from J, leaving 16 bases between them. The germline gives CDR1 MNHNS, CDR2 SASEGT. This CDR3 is CASSGDPGLANQPQHF. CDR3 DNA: TGTGCCAGCAGTGGAGACCCAGGACTCGCCAATCAGCCCCAGCATTTT.

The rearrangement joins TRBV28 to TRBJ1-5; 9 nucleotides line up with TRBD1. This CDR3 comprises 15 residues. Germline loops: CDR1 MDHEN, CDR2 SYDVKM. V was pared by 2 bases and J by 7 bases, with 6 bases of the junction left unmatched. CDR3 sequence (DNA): TGTGCCAGCAGTTTAAGACAGGGGGGGATACAGCCCCAGCATTTT. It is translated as CASSLRQGGIQPQHF.

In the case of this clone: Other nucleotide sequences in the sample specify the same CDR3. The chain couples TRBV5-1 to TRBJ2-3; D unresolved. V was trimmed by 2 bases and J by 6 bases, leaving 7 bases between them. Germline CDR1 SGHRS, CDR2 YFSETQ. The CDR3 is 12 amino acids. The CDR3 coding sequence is TGCGCCAGCAGCTTTCCCGGGGATACGCAGTATTTT. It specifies CASSFPGDTQYF. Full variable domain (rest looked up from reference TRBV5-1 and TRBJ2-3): KAGVTQTPRYLIKTRGQQVTLSCSPISGHRSVSWYQQTPGQGLQFLFEYFSETQRNKGNFPGRFSGRQFSNSRSEMNVSTLELGDSALYLCASSFPGDTQYFGPGTRLTVL.

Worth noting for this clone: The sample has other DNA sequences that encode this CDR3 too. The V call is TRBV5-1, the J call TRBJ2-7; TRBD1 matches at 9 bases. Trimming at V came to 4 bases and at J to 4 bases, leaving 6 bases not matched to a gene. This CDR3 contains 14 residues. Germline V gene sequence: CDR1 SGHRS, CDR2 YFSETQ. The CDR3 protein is CASSASGTGYEQYF. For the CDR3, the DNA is TGCGCCAGCAGCGCCTCCGGGACAGGGTACGAGCAGTACTTC.

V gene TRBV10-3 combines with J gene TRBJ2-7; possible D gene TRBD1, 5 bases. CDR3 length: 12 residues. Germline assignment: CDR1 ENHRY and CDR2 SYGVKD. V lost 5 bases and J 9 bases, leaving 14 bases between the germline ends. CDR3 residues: CAISSEGVGQYF. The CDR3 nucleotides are TGTGCCATCAGTTCGGAAGGGGTCGGGCAGTACTTC.

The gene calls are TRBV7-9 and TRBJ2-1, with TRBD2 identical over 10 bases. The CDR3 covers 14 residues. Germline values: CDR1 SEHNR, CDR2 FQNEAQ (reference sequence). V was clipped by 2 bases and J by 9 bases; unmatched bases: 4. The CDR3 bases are TGTGCCAGCAGCTTACTAGCGGGAGTTTTTGAGCAGTTCTTC. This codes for CASSLLAGVFEQFF.

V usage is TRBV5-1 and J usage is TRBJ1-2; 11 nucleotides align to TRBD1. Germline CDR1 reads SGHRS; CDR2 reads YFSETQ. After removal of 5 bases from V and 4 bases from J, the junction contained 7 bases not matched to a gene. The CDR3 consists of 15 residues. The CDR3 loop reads CASSPGTGGIYGYTF. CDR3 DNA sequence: TGCGCCAGCAGTCCAGGGACAGGGGGAATCTATGGCTACACCTTC.

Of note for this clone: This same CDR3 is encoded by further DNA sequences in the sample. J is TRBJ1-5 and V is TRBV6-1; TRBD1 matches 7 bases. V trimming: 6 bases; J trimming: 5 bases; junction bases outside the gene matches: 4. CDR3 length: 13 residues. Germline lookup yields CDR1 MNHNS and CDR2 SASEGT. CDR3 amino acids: CASSDRVDQPQHF. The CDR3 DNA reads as TGTGCCAGCAGCGACAGGGTTGATCAGCCCCAGCATTTT.

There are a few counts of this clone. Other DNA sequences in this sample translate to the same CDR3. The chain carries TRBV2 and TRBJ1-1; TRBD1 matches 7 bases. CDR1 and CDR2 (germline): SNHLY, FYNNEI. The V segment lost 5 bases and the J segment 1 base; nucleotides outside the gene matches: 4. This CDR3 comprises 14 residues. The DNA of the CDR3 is TGTGCCAGCAGTCGCTGGACAGGGAACACTGAAGCTTTCTTT. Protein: CASSRWTGNTEAFF.

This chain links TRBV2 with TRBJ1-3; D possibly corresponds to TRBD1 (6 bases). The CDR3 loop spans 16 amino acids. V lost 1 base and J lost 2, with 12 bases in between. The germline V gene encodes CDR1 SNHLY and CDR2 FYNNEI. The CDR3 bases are TGTGCCAGCAGTGAAGAGACAGGACATACTGGAAACACCATATATTTT. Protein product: CASSEETGHTGNTIYF.

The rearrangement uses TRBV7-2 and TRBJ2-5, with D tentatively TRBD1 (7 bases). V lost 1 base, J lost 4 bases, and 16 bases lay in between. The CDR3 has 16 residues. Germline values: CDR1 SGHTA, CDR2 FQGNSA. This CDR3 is CASSLGRGAFGETQYF. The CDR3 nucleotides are TGTGCCAGCAGCTTAGGCAGGGGGGCCTTTGGAGAGACCCAGTACTTC.

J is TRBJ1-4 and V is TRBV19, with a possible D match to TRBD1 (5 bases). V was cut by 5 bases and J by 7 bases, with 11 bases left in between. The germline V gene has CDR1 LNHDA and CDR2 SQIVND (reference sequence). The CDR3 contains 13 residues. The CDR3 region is CASSPGGGEKLFF. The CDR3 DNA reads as TGTGCCAGTAGTCCCGGGGGGGGTGAAAAACTGTTTTTT.

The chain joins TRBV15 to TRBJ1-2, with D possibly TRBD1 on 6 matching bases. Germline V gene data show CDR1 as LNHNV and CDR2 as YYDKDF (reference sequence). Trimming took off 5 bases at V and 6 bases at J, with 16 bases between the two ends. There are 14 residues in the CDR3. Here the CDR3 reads CATSPGAGPDGYTF. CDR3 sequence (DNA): TGTGCCACCAGCCCGGGGGCGGGCCCGGATGGCTACACCTTC.

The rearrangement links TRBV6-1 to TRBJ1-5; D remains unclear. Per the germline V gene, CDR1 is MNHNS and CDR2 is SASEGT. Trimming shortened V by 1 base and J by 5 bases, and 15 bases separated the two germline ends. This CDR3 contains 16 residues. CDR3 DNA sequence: TGTGCCAGCAGTGAAGAGGTCAACCCTTACTATCAGCCCCAGCATTTT. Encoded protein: CASSEEVNPYYQPQHF.

CDR3 region: CASSPRASGANVLTF. In DNA form, the CDR3 reads TGTGCCAGCAGCCCGAGGGCCTCTGGGGCCAACGTCCTGACTTTC. The chain is built from TRBV11-2 and TRBJ2-6; tentative D call: TRBD2 (5 bases). CDR1 SGHAT and CDR2 FQNNGV come from the germline V gene. The CDR3 consists of 15 residues. The V end was cut by 5 bases, the J end by 0 bases, with 8 bases between.

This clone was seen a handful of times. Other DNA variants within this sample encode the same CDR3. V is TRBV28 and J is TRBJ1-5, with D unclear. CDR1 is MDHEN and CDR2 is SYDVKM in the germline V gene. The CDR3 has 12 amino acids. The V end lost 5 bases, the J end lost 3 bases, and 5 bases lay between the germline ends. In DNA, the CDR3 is TGTGCCAGCAGTCTTACCAATCAGCCCCAGCATTTT. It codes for CASSLTNQPQHF.

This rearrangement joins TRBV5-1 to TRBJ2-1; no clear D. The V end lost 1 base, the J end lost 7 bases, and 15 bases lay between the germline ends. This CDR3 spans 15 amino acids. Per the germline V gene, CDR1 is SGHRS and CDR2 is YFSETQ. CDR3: CASSLIPTRQNEQFF. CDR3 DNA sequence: TGCGCCAGCAGCTTGATTCCCACTCGGCAGAATGAGCAGTTCTTC.